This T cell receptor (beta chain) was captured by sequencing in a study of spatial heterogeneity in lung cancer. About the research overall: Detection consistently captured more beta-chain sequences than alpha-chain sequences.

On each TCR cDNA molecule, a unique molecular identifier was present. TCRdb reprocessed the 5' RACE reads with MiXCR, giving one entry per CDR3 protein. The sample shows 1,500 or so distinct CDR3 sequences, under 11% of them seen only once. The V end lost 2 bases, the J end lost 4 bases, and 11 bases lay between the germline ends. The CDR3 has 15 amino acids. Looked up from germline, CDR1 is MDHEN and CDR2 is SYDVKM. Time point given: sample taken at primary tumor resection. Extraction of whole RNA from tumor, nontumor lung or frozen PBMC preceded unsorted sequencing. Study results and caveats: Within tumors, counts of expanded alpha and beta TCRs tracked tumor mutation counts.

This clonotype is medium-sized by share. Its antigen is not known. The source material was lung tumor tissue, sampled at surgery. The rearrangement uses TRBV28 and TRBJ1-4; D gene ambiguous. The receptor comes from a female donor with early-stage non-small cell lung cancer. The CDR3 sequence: CASSLPTANNEKLFF. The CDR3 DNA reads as TGTGCCAGCAGTTTACCTACAGCGAATAATGAAAAACTGTTTTTT.